The 17 T cell receptor beta chains reported below all come from one sample, sequenced in a study of blood T cell repertoires in COVID-19. The protocol was immunoSEQ multiplex PCR, while the TCRdb copy is restricted to in-frame clones and leaves out a portion. The sample holds just over 300,000 clones, 87% seen once. Material for sequencing was peripheral blood. The receptors originated from a man in his late teens or twenties with active or convalescent COVID-19.

The V and J genes are TRBV9 and TRBJ1-2; no firm D call. From germline, CDR1 is SGDLS and CDR2 YYNGEE. CDR3 length: 14 residues. The V gene lost 3 bases and the J gene lost 3 bases, with 12 bases spanning the gap. The CDR3 sequence: CASSEAWGDYGYTF. CDR3 in DNA: TGTGCCAGCAGCGAAGCGTGGGGAGACTATGGCTACACCTTC.

This chain's CDR3 is CASSDLDRGETQYF. For the CDR3, the DNA is TGTGCCAGCAGCGACCTGGACAGGGGGGAGACCCAGTACTTC. The chain links TRBV25-1 to TRBJ2-5, with 10 nucleotides matching TRBD1. CDR1 and CDR2 (germline): MGHDK, SYGVNS. The CDR3 has 14 amino acids. After removal of 6 bases from V and 5 bases from J, the junction contained 6 bases not matched to a gene.

The chain links TRBV7-9 to TRBJ2-3; D gene uncertain. The germline V gene encodes CDR1 SEHNR and CDR2 FQNEAQ (reference sequence). V was clipped by 6 bases and J by 2 bases, with 6 bases between them. The CDR3 is 12 amino acids. The CDR3 region is CASSRVTDTQYF. The CDR3 nucleotides read TGTGCCAGCAGTCGAGTCACAGATACGCAGTATTTT.

A few counts support this clone. The chain links TRBV9 to TRBJ1-1; no reliable D call. This CDR3 is built from 14 residues. Germline assignment: CDR1 SGDLS and CDR2 YYNGEE. Trimming left V 5 bases short and J 4 bases short, with 15 bases between. The CDR3 loop reads CASSELEGFTEAFF. The CDR3 DNA sequence: TGTGCCAGCAGTGAGCTGGAGGGATTCACTGAAGCTTTCTTT. The variable domain in full, with the rest retrieved from reference TRBV9 and TRBJ1-1, is DSGVTQTPKHLITATGQRVTLRCSPRSGDLSVYWYQQSLDQGLQFLIQYYNGEERAKGNILERFSAQQFPDLHSELNLSSLELGDSALYFCASSELEGFTEAFFGQGTRLTVV.

V usage is TRBV7-2 and J usage is TRBJ1-4; D may be TRBD1 (5 bases). Per the germline V gene, CDR1 is SGHTA and CDR2 is FQGNSA. The V end lost 4 bases, the J end lost 7 bases, and 13 bases lay between the germline ends. This CDR3 is built from 14 residues. CDR3 sequence (DNA): TGTGCCAGCAGCTCGGGGGTGGCGGGTGAAAAACTGTTTTTT. Translating gives CASSSGVAGEKLFF.

The genes are TRBV4-3 and TRBJ2-7; D possibly corresponds to TRBD1 (6 bases). With 4 bases removed from V and 3 bases from J, the gap between germline ends came to 10 bases. This CDR3 comprises 13 residues. Germline V CDR1 and CDR2: LGHNA, YSLEER. This CDR3 is CASSPRGDYEQYF. DNA of the CDR3: TGCGCCAGCAGCCCCAGGGGTGACTACGAGCAGTACTTC.

The chain recombines TRBV5-1 with TRBJ2-2; 8 bases match TRBD2. The CDR3 is 14 amino acids. Germline lookup yields CDR1 SGHRS and CDR2 YFSETQ. Trimming took 4 bases from V and 5 from J; bases not matched to a gene: 4. DNA of the CDR3: TGCGCCAGCAGCCGGACGGGGGGGACCGGGGAGCTGTTTTTT. It translates to CASSRTGGTGELFF.

Remarks on this clone: The DNA is omitted, as the CDR3 cannot be located on it reliably, and the CDR3 follows TCRdb's listing. This chain links TRBV21-1 with TRBJ2-7; TRBD1, as called in the table, went unchecked against the DNA. TRBV21-1 represents a pseudogene. The CDR3 spans 15 amino acids, including both terminal residues. The CDR3 is CASSFGQGASYEQYF.

The chain uses TRBV5-4 and TRBJ2-7; D might be TRBD1 (6 bases). Germline CDR1 SGHNT, CDR2 YYREEE (reference sequence). The CDR3 contains 13 residues. Trimming shortened V by 9 bases and J by 4 bases, and 17 bases separated the two germline ends. CDR3 region: CAMTGASGYEQYF. CDR3 in DNA: TGTGCCATGACAGGAGCGTCTGGATACGAGCAGTACTTC.

Concerning this clone itself: The junction departs from germline at one end; a sequencing error may be responsible. The V gene is TRBV6-5, the J gene TRBJ2-7; the match to TRBD2 covers 15 bases. The germline V gene encodes CDR1 MNHEY and CDR2 SVGAGI. The CDR3 covers 14 residues. CDR3 region: CASNTFGLAGGHIF. The CDR3 DNA is TGTGCCAGCAACACATTCGGACTAGCGGGAGGGCATATCTTC.

The rearrangement uses TRBV28 and TRBJ2-3; tentative D call: TRBD1 (6 bases). This CDR3 is 14 amino acids long. Germline-derived CDR1 and CDR2 are MDHEN and SYDVKM. The V and J ends lost 3 bases and 2 bases respectively, with 9 bases between them. As DNA, the CDR3 is TGTGCCAGCAGTTTGAGGACAGTCACAGATACGCAGTATTTT. Its protein is CASSLRTVTDTQYF.

The chain is built from TRBV27 and TRBJ2-7, with 12 bases that match TRBD2. The CDR3 extends over 17 amino acids. With V trimmed by 2 bases and J by 6 bases, 11 bases remained unmatched. In germline, CDR1 is MNHEY, CDR2 SMNVEV (reference sequence). The CDR3 protein is CASSLLLAGGPGAEQYF. The DNA for the CDR3 is TGTGCCAGCAGTTTACTACTAGCGGGAGGCCCAGGGGCCGAGCAGTACTTC.

This clone was seen a few times. The chain recombines TRBV5-8 with TRBJ2-2; D may be TRBD1 (6 bases). Germline CDR1 reads SGHTS; CDR2 reads YDEGEE. The CDR3 is 16 amino acids. V dropped 3 bases and J dropped 4 bases, with 16 bases sitting between them. CDR3 in amino acids: CASSSRSRGGTGELFF. The CDR3 coding sequence is TGTGCCAGCAGCTCGCGTAGCAGGGGTGGCACCGGGGAGCTGTTTTTT.

The DNA of the CDR3 is TGTGCCAGCAGCCCGAGCGGGGGCGGCACTGAAGCTTTCTTT. It is translated as CASSPSGGGTEAFF. J is TRBJ1-1 and V is TRBV7-9; maybe TRBD1 (6 bases). V was shortened by 5 bases and J by 4 bases, with 14 bases between the two germline ends. This CDR3 is built from 14 residues. Germline V gene data show CDR1 as SEHNR and CDR2 as FQNEAQ (reference sequence). Using reference TRBV7-9 and TRBJ1-1 for the parts outside the CDR3, the full variable domain is DTGVSQNPRHKITKRGQNVTFRCDPISEHNRLYWYRQTLGQGPEFLTYFQNEAQLEKSRLLSDRFSAERPKGSFSTLEIQRTEQGDSAMYLCASSPSGGGTEAFFGQGTRLTVV.

The rearrangement links TRBV5-4 to TRBJ2-1; D unresolved. This CDR3 contains 16 residues. Germline assignment: CDR1 SGHNT and CDR2 YYREEE (reference sequence). Trimming stripped 0 bases from V and 6 bases from J, with 16 bases between. In DNA form, the CDR3 reads TGTGCCAGCAGCTTGGCGACTGGTGCTGCGATCAATGAGCAGTTCTTC. The encoded protein is CASSLATGAAINEQFF.

This chain links TRBV5-4 with TRBJ2-3; 7 nucleotides align to TRBD2. The germline V gene has CDR1 SGHNT and CDR2 YYREEE (reference sequence). Losses at the gene ends were 4 bases for V and 2 bases for J; bases not matched to a gene: 4. This CDR3 contains 14 residues. The DNA for the CDR3 is TGTGCCAGCAGCCCAGCGGGGTTCACAGATACGCAGTATTTT. This gives the protein CASSPAGFTDTQYF.

The chain couples TRBV5-5 to TRBJ2-7; TRBD1 might be the D (5 bases). CDR1 and CDR2 from the germline V gene are SGHKS and YYEKEE (reference sequence). V was clipped by 0 bases and J by 2 bases, with 18 bases between them. The CDR3 loop spans 17 amino acids. The DNA for the CDR3 is TGTGCCAGCAGCTTGGCCGGCATAGGGGCGTGGACCTACGAGCAGTACTTC. This codes for CASSLAGIGAWTYEQYF. Variable domain in full (rest from reference TRBV5-5 and TRBJ2-7): DAGVTQSPTHLIKTRGQQVTLRCSPISGHKSVSWYQQVLGQGPQFIFQYYEKEERGRGNFPDRFSARQFPNYSSELNVNALLLGDSALYLCASSLAGIGAWTYEQYFGPGTRLTVT.